The clone carrying this T cell receptor (beta chain) came up a few times. The data originate from a study of blood T cell repertoires in COVID-19. Original methodology: Reference gene primer amplification yielded estimated nucleated cell counts. TCRdb's copy holds only in-frame clones and misses some; the assay was immunoSEQ multiplex PCR. The V and J calls and the clone size are those of that table, but D and trimming were determined from the DNA. This table has about 220,000 clones, 75% to 85% appearing once. The CDR3 totals 15 residues. The V gene's germline CDR1 is SGDLS and CDR2 YYNGEE. V was trimmed by 0 bases and J by 0 bases, leaving 10 bases between them.

The TCR originated in a woman aged 65 to 85 with COVID-19, enrolled during active disease. The V call is TRBV9, the J call TRBJ2-7; possibly TRBD2 for D (6 bases). Sequencing was performed on peripheral blood. The CDR3 is CASSVGGGDSYEQYF. The DNA for the CDR3 is TGTGCCAGCAGCGTAGGGGGCGGGGACTCCTACGAGCAGTACTTC.